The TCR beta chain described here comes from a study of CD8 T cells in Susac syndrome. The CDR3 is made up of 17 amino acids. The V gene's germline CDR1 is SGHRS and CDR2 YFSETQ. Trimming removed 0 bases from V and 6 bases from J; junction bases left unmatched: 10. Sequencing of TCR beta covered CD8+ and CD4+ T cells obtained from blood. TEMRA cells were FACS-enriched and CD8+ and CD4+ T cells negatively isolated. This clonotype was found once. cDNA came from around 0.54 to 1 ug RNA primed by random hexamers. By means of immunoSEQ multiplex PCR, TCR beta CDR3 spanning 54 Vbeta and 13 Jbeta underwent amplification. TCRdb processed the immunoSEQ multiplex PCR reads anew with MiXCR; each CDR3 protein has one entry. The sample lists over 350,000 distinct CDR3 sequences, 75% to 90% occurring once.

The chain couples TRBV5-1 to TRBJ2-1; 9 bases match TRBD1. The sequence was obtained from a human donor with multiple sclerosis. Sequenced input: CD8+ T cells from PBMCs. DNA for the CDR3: TGCGCCAGCAGCTTGGAGGCGGGACAGGGAAGGCTCAATGAGCAGTTCTTC. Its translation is CASSLEAGQGRLNEQFF. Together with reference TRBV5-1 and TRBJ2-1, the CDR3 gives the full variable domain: KAGVTQTPRYLIKTRGQQVTLSCSPISGHRSVSWYQQTPGQGLQFLFEYFSETQRNKGNFPGRFSGRQFSNSRSEMNVSTLELGDSALYLCASSLEAGQGRLNEQFFGPGTRLTVL.